The rows below give T cell receptor beta chains drawn from one sample of a study of blood T cell repertoires in COVID-19. Produced via immunoSEQ multiplex PCR; TCRdb's table is partial and in-frame only. The sample holds roughly 570,000 clones, roughly nine tenths seen once. Material: peripheral blood. The receptors stem from a woman between 50 and 59 years old with COVID-19, enrolled during active disease. The CDR3 runs from the conserved cysteine through the conserved F or W. The D gene is left open where the match is weak. Clone size is stated in some rows and not others, as once, few, many or a class when expanded.

clone_size: once; v_call: TRBV18; cdr3_length: 15; d_call: -; j_call: TRBJ2-7; cdr3_nt: TGTGCCAGCTCACCTGGGGCCTCAAGCTCCTACGAGCAGTACTTC; cdr3_aa: CASSPGASSSYEQYF
clone_size: -; v_call: TRBV7-9; cdr3_length: 14; d_call: -; j_call: TRBJ1-5; cdr3_nt: TGTGCCAGCAGCTCGGCAGGATCTAATCAGCCCCAGCATTTT; cdr3_aa: CASSSAGSNQPQHF
clone_size: -; v_call: TRBV7-2; cdr3_length: 15; d_call: TRBD1; j_call: TRBJ1-2; cdr3_nt: TGTGCCAGCAGCCCGGGGACAGGGACGAACTATGGCTACACCTTC; cdr3_aa: CASSPGTGTNYGYTF
clone_size: -; v_call: TRBV2; cdr3_length: 13; d_call: TRBD2; j_call: TRBJ2-1; cdr3_nt: TGTGCCAGCAGTGAAGATCTAGCGGTACGCGGGTTCTTC; cdr3_aa: CASSEDLAVRGFF
clone_size: once; v_call: TRBV30; cdr3_length: 13; d_call: -; j_call: TRBJ1-5; cdr3_nt: TGTGCCTGGAGTGTACAGGTGGAACAGCCCCAGCATTTT; cdr3_aa: CAWSVQVEQPQHF
clone_size: -; v_call: TRBV4-2; cdr3_length: 17; d_call: -; j_call: TRBJ2-7; cdr3_nt: TGTGCCAGCAGCCAAGATCATTTAGGGGCGATCTCCTACGAGCAGTACTTC; cdr3_aa: CASSQDHLGAISYEQYF
clone_size: -; v_call: TRBV19; cdr3_length: 14; d_call: -; j_call: TRBJ1-1; cdr3_nt: TGTGCCAGTAGTATACGATATGACGCGCTCGGGGCTTTCTTT; cdr3_aa: CASSIRYDALGAFF
clone_size: -; v_call: TRBV19; cdr3_length: 19; d_call: -; j_call: TRBJ1-2; cdr3_nt: TGTGCCAGTAGCCGTTCACATGCATCCCGTGGCCAATTACCCTATGGCTACACCTTC; cdr3_aa: CASSRSHASRGQLPYGYTF
clone_size: -; v_call: TRBV4-1; cdr3_length: 15; d_call: -; j_call: TRBJ2-5; cdr3_nt: TGCGCCAGCAGCCAAGGAGGCAGGGGGGTAAAGACCCAGTACTTC; cdr3_aa: CASSQGGRGVKTQYF
clone_size: -; v_call: TRBV28; cdr3_length: 17; d_call: TRBD2; j_call: TRBJ2-7; cdr3_nt: TGTGCCAGCAGTCCCCAAGGTAGCGGGGGTCGTTCCTACGAGCAGTACTTC; cdr3_aa: CASSPQGSGGRSYEQYF
clone_size: once; v_call: TRBV5-5; cdr3_length: 18; d_call: -; j_call: TRBJ1-5; cdr3_nt: TGTGCCAGCAGTCGATACCCCGGACAAGCCTATAGCAATCAGCCCCAGCATTTT; cdr3_aa: CASSRYPGQAYSNQPQHF
clone_size: -; v_call: TRBV27; cdr3_length: 14; d_call: TRBD1; j_call: TRBJ2-1; cdr3_nt: TGTGCCAGCAGTAAACAGGGGGCACACAATGAGCAGTTCTTC; cdr3_aa: CASSKQGAHNEQFF
clone_size: -; v_call: TRBV5-4; cdr3_length: 16; d_call: -; j_call: TRBJ1-2; cdr3_nt: TGTGCCAGCAGCTTGGCCCACAGGGCGGCTCTTAATGGCTACACCTTC; cdr3_aa: CASSLAHRAALNGYTF
clone_size: few; v_call: TRBV27; cdr3_length: 13; d_call: -; j_call: TRBJ2-7; cdr3_nt: TGTGCCAGCAAGGGCGGGGCCCCGGGGGAGCAGTACTTC; cdr3_aa: CASKGGAPGEQYF
clone_size: -; v_call: TRBV6-5; cdr3_length: 12; d_call: -; j_call: TRBJ2-1; cdr3_nt: TGTGCCAGCGCGGCCCTGGTGAATGAGCAGTTCTTC; cdr3_aa: CASAALVNEQFF
clone_size: -; v_call: TRBV5-1; cdr3_length: 14; d_call: TRBD1; j_call: TRBJ1-4; cdr3_nt: TGCGCCAGCAGCGTAGGGGGCCCCACGGAAAAACTGTTTTTT; cdr3_aa: CASSVGGPTEKLFF
clone_size: -; v_call: TRBV5-1; cdr3_length: 15; d_call: -; j_call: TRBJ2-4; cdr3_nt: TGCGCCAGCAGCCCGGGGTATCTAGCCAAAAACATTCAGTACTTC; cdr3_aa: CASSPGYLAKNIQYF
clone_size: -; v_call: TRBV2; cdr3_length: 13; d_call: -; j_call: TRBJ1-3; cdr3_nt: TGTGCCAGCAGTGCAGGGTCTGGAAACACCATATATTTT; cdr3_aa: CASSAGSGNTIYF
clone_size: -; v_call: TRBV6-6; cdr3_length: 15; d_call: TRBD1; j_call: TRBJ1-5; cdr3_nt: TGTGCCAGCAGTCCGACAGGGGAGGGCAATCAGCCCCAGCATTTT; cdr3_aa: CASSPTGEGNQPQHF
clone_size: -; v_call: TRBV11-2; cdr3_length: 13; d_call: TRBD1; j_call: TRBJ1-3; cdr3_nt: TGTGCCAGCAGCGTGGACAGGCGAAACACCATATATTTT; cdr3_aa: CASSVDRRNTIYF
clone_size: -; v_call: TRBV5-1; cdr3_length: 19; d_call: TRBD1; j_call: TRBJ1-2; cdr3_nt: TGCGCCAGCAGCTTGGCCCCGGGGACAGGAGTGACCGGGCTGGAAGGCTACACCTTC; cdr3_aa: CASSLAPGTGVTGLEGYTF
clone_size: -; v_call: TRBV5-1; cdr3_length: 16; d_call: -; j_call: TRBJ2-1; cdr3_nt: TGCGCCAGCCGTGATACTCAGGGGTCCTCCTACAATGAGCAGTTCTTC; cdr3_aa: CASRDTQGSSYNEQFF
clone_size: -; v_call: TRBV4-1; cdr3_length: 15; d_call: TRBD1; j_call: TRBJ1-2; cdr3_nt: TGCGCCAGCAGCCAGACGGGACAGATTAACTATGGCTACACCTTC; cdr3_aa: CASSQTGQINYGYTF
clone_size: -; v_call: TRBV7-9; cdr3_length: 16; d_call: TRBD1; j_call: TRBJ1-1; cdr3_nt: TGTGCCAGCAGCGGGCCGATACAGGGGACGTTCGCTGAAGCTTTCTTT; cdr3_aa: CASSGPIQGTFAEAFF
clone_size: -; v_call: TRBV5-1; cdr3_length: 15; d_call: TRBD1; j_call: TRBJ2-1; cdr3_nt: TGCGCCAGCAGCCTTCGACAGGGGTGGGACAATGAGCAGTTCTTC; cdr3_aa: CASSLRQGWDNEQFF
clone_size: -; v_call: TRBV7-5; cdr3_length: 13; d_call: -; j_call: TRBJ1-4; cdr3_nt: TGTGCCGGGCGACAGGGGATTAATGAAAAACTGTTTTTT; cdr3_aa: CAGRQGINEKLFF
clone_size: -; v_call: TRBV12-3/TRBV12-4; cdr3_length: 12; d_call: -; j_call: TRBJ1-3; cdr3_nt: TGTGCCAGTCGATCCAGGGGAAACACCATATATTTT; cdr3_aa: CASRSRGNTIYF
clone_size: -; v_call: TRBV7-2; cdr3_length: 13; d_call: -; j_call: TRBJ2-1; cdr3_nt: TGTGCCAGCAGAGCCCCAACCTACAATGAGCAGTTCTTC; cdr3_aa: CASRAPTYNEQFF
clone_size: -; v_call: TRBV19; cdr3_length: 12; d_call: TRBD1; j_call: TRBJ1-5; cdr3_nt: TGTGCCAGTAGCTACAGGGGCCAGCCCCAGCATTTT; cdr3_aa: CASSYRGQPQHF
clone_size: -; v_call: TRBV10-3; cdr3_length: 14; d_call: TRBD2; j_call: TRBJ2-3; cdr3_nt: TGTGCCATCAGTATGCGGGGGGTCACAGATACGCAGTATTTT; cdr3_aa: CAISMRGVTDTQYF
clone_size: -; v_call: TRBV9; cdr3_length: 13; d_call: TRBD2; j_call: TRBJ2-1; cdr3_nt: TGTGCCAGCAGCGCAGTGGGGGGGGATGAGCAGTTCTTC; cdr3_aa: CASSAVGGDEQFF
clone_size: -; v_call: TRBV19; cdr3_length: 15; d_call: -; j_call: TRBJ1-4; cdr3_nt: TGTGCCAGTACGACAGGCGGTGCAACTAATGAAAAACTGTTTTTT; cdr3_aa: CASTTGGATNEKLFF
clone_size: -; v_call: TRBV2; cdr3_length: 15; d_call: TRBD1; j_call: TRBJ1-6; cdr3_nt: TGTGCCAGCAGCGGGGGAGGACAGGGCTTGTCACCCCTCCACTTT; cdr3_aa: CASSGGGQGLSPLHF
clone_size: -; v_call: TRBV7-6; cdr3_length: 15; d_call: -; j_call: TRBJ2-7; cdr3_nt: TGTGCCAGCAGCCCCCCCGGCGGGGCCCTCTACGAGCAGTACTTC; cdr3_aa: CASSPPGGALYEQYF
clone_size: once; v_call: TRBV3-1/TRBV3-2; cdr3_length: 16; d_call: -; j_call: TRBJ2-6; cdr3_nt: TGTGCCAGCAGCGAGACCCAGGGCTCTGGGGCCAACGTCCTGACTTTC; cdr3_aa: CASSETQGSGANVLTF
clone_size: -; v_call: TRBV27; cdr3_length: 16; d_call: TRBD1; j_call: TRBJ2-7; cdr3_nt: TGTGCCAGCAGCCTGGAAGGGACAGGGGTCCTCTACGAGCAGTACTTC; cdr3_aa: CASSLEGTGVLYEQYF
clone_size: few; v_call: TRBV28; cdr3_length: 14; d_call: -; j_call: TRBJ2-7; cdr3_nt: TGTGCCAGCAGCCCACAGGCGGCCGTATACGAGCAGTACTTC; cdr3_aa: CASSPQAAVYEQYF
clone_size: -; v_call: TRBV4-1; cdr3_length: 13; d_call: -; j_call: TRBJ1-5; cdr3_nt: TGCGCCAGCCGGGCGGGGGTAGATCAGCCCCAGCATTTT; cdr3_aa: CASRAGVDQPQHF
clone_size: -; v_call: TRBV7-2; cdr3_length: 15; d_call: -; j_call: TRBJ2-7; cdr3_nt: TGTGCCAGCAGCTTAAACGGAGTACTATCCTACGAGCAGTACTTC; cdr3_aa: CASSLNGVLSYEQYF
clone_size: -; v_call: TRBV2; cdr3_length: 12; d_call: -; j_call: TRBJ2-3; cdr3_nt: TGTGCCAGCAGTGTCAGTACAGATACGCAGTATTTT; cdr3_aa: CASSVSTDTQYF
clone_size: -; v_call: TRBV5-1; cdr3_length: 16; d_call: TRBD2; j_call: TRBJ2-5; cdr3_nt: TGCGCCAGCAGCTTGGAGAAGCGGGGGCTGGGGGAGACCCAGTACTTC; cdr3_aa: CASSLEKRGLGETQYF
clone_size: -; v_call: TRBV15; cdr3_length: 15; d_call: -; j_call: TRBJ2-1; cdr3_nt: TGTGCCACCAGCAGAGCCCGAGGAGCTGGAGATGAGCAGTTCTTC; cdr3_aa: CATSRARGAGDEQFF
clone_size: -; v_call: TRBV28; cdr3_length: 14; d_call: TRBD1; j_call: TRBJ1-1; cdr3_nt: TGTGCCAGCAGAAGGGACAGGAGGGACACTGAAGCTTTCTTT; cdr3_aa: CASRRDRRDTEAFF
clone_size: few; v_call: TRBV5-1; cdr3_length: 13; d_call: -; j_call: TRBJ2-2; cdr3_nt: TGCGCCAGCAGCTTGGGTCGGGCCGGGGAGCTGTTTTTT; cdr3_aa: CASSLGRAGELFF
clone_size: -; v_call: TRBV28; cdr3_length: 10; d_call: -; j_call: TRBJ1-2; cdr3_nt: TGTGCCACCCGGGACTATGGCTACACCTTC; cdr3_aa: CATRDYGYTF
clone_size: -; v_call: TRBV30; cdr3_length: 13; d_call: TRBD2; j_call: TRBJ2-7; cdr3_nt: TGTGCCTGGAGCGCTAGCGGGGGGGCCCAGCAGTACTTC; cdr3_aa: CAWSASGGAQQYF
clone_size: -; v_call: TRBV28; cdr3_length: 12; d_call: -; j_call: TRBJ1-5; cdr3_nt: TGTGCCAGCAGTTGGGGGGGGCAGCCCCAGCATTTT; cdr3_aa: CASSWGGQPQHF
clone_size: -; v_call: TRBV7-9; cdr3_length: 13; d_call: TRBD1; j_call: TRBJ1-2; cdr3_nt: TGTGCCAGCAGCCCAGACAGGGTCGGTGGCTACACCTTC; cdr3_aa: CASSPDRVGGYTF
clone_size: -; v_call: TRBV9; cdr3_length: 15; d_call: TRBD2; j_call: TRBJ2-5; cdr3_nt: TGTGCCAGCAGCGCATTAGCGGGGGACCAGGAGACCCAGTACTTC; cdr3_aa: CASSALAGDQETQYF
clone_size: -; v_call: TRBV3-1/TRBV3-2; cdr3_length: 14; d_call: -; j_call: TRBJ1-1; cdr3_nt: TGTGCCAGCAGCTCACAGGGAAGTGACACTGAAGCTTTCTTT; cdr3_aa: CASSSQGSDTEAFF